These 27 T cell receptor beta chains were sequenced from one sample in a study of regulatory T cells in long-lasting Graves disease. Construction of the TCR beta libraries employed iRepertoire HTBI primers in conjunction with Arm-PCR of CDR3 regions. TCRdb fed the multiplex PCR reads into MiXCR, producing one record per CDR3 protein. The sample includes about 460,000 distinct CDR3 sequences, about 20% of them seen just once. Time point in this sample: persistent/refractory GD, antithyroid drugs over 5 years with positive TRAb. The TCR library was made from RNA that had been extracted from PBMCs in TRIzol. The input for sequencing was peripheral blood mononuclear cells (PBMCs), taken when the disease was refractory, from a patient treated with antithyroid drugs. These receptors were taken from a female donor with Graves disease.

About this clonotype itself: A clone one base away is much larger, so this may be a read error. The gene calls are TRBV2 and TRBJ1-5; D remains ambiguous. With 8 bases removed from V and 5 bases from J, the gap between germline ends came to 19 bases. CDR3 length: 15 amino acids. The germline gives CDR1 SNHLY, CDR2 FYNNEI. For the CDR3, the DNA is TGTGCCAGCGATCCGGCAGCCACTTCTCATCAGCCCCAGCATTTT. Protein: CASDPAATSHQPQHF.

This clonotype occurred a few times. This rearrangement joins TRBV7-9 to TRBJ1-6, with D possibly being TRBD1 (6 bases). This CDR3 is built from 14 residues. Germline V gene sequence: CDR1 SEHNR, CDR2 FQNEAQ (reference sequence). V was cut by 2 bases and J by 9 bases, with 11 bases left in between. The CDR3 nucleotides read TGTGCCAGCAGCTTACAGGGGCTGGGTTCACCCCTCCACTTT. Protein: CASSLQGLGSPLHF.

This clonotype has ten or more counts. The rearrangement joins TRBV11-1 to TRBJ2-5; possibly TRBD2 for D (7 bases). V dropped 5 bases and J dropped 1 base, with 23 bases sitting between them. Germline V gene sequence: CDR1 SGHAT, CDR2 FQDESV (reference sequence). The CDR3 consists of 18 residues. CDR3: CASSLGGYRDSFQETQYF. CDR3 DNA: TGTGCCAGCAGCCTGGGGGGGTACAGGGACTCGTTCCAAGAGACCCAGTACTTC.

The sample holds many counts of this clonotype. The chain couples TRBV7-2 to TRBJ2-5; D remains ambiguous. The CDR3 has 12 amino acids. V was trimmed by 5 bases and J by 5 bases, leaving 9 bases between them. Germline V lookup: CDR1 SGHTA, CDR2 FQGNSA. The CDR3 here is CASSKPPETQYF. The CDR3 DNA reads as TGTGCCAGCAGCAAGCCCCCTGAGACCCAGTACTTC. The entire variable domain, with the rest obtained from reference TRBV7-2 and TRBJ2-5, is as follows: GAGVSQSPSNKVTEKGKDVELRCDPISGHTALYWYRQSLGQGLEFLIYFQGNSAPDKSGLPSDRFSAERTGGSVSTLTIQRTQQEDSAVYLCASSKPPETQYFGPGTRLLVL.

This clonotype was detected ten times or more. This chain uses TRBV28 with TRBJ2-5; a possible D gene is TRBD2 (6 bases). The J call may not be correct, given that the DNA end is closer to TRBJ2-1. Germline CDR1 and CDR2: MDHEN and SYDVKM. The CDR3 totals 15 residues. This CDR3 is CASRGLGGRYNEQFF. The CDR3 DNA reads as TGTGCCAGCAGGGGCCTCGGGGGACGATACAATGAGCAGTTCTTC.

This clonotype was found a few times. A read error may produce the germline difference seen at one junction end. The chain uses TRBV20-1 and TRBJ1-3, with D possibly matching TRBD1 (5 bases). CDR3 length: 13 amino acids. Germline V gene lookup returns CDR1 DFQATT and CDR2 SNEGSKA (reference sequence). This chain's CDR3 is CSAEDNSRNTIYF. In DNA, the CDR3 is TGCAGTGCTGAGGACAACTCTAGAAACACCATATATTTT.

This clonotype has at least ten counts. This chain links TRBV28 with TRBJ1-5; D is possibly TRBD1 (5 bases). CDR1 is MDHEN and CDR2 is SYDVKM in the germline V gene. There are 19 residues in the CDR3. With 3 bases removed from V and 5 bases from J, the gap between germline ends came to 26 bases. The chain's CDR3 is CASSFMELRGPIPDQPQHF. DNA for the CDR3: TGTGCCAGCAGTTTTATGGAGTTGAGGGGTCCCATCCCCGATCAGCCCCAGCATTTT.

Concerning this clonotype itself: Possible read error: a much larger clone is one base away. The chain carries TRBV2 and TRBJ2-7; 8 bases map to TRBD1. The CDR3 covers 13 residues. Germline assignment: CDR1 SNHLY and CDR2 FYNNEI. The J segment lost 2 bases and the V segment lost 7 bases, leaving 4 bases of the junction unmatched. The CDR3 DNA reads as TGTGCCAGCACTACGGGACAGGCCTACGAGCAGTACTTC. Translating it yields CASTTGQAYEQYF.

The chain couples TRBV5-4 to TRBJ2-5, with 7 bases aligning to TRBD2. The CDR3 totals 14 residues. CDR1 and CDR2 from the germline V gene are SGHNT and YYREEE (reference sequence). J lost 3 bases, V lost 4 bases, and 6 bases had no gene match. The chain's CDR3 is CASSPRTREETQYF. CDR3 nucleotide sequence: TGTGCCAGCAGCCCACGGACTAGGGAAGAGACCCAGTACTTC.

In its sample, this clonotype was seen many times. The chain carries TRBV7-3 and TRBJ2-7; 7 bases map to TRBD1. Trimming cost V 5 bases and J 6 bases; bases outside gene matches: 4. Per the germline V gene, CDR1 is SGHTA and CDR2 is FQGTGA. There are 12 residues in the CDR3. The CDR3 reads CASSPAGGEQYF. CDR3 DNA sequence: TGTGCCAGCAGCCCTGCAGGGGGCGAGCAGTACTTC.

This clonotype showed up many times. The J gene is TRBJ1-2, the V gene TRBV12-5; D possibly corresponds to TRBD1 (6 bases). The CDR3 runs to 13 residues. The V gene lost 6 bases and the J gene lost 3 bases, with 11 bases spanning the gap. The germline V gene encodes CDR1 LGHNT and CDR2 FRNRAP. The CDR3 region is CASGQRTDYGYTF. For the CDR3, the DNA is TGTGCTAGTGGGCAACGGACAGACTATGGCTACACCTTC.

For this clonotype: A far bigger clonotype differs at one base, so this is likely a read error. The gene calls are TRBV7-2 and TRBJ2-7, with a tentative D call TRBD1 (6 bases). From germline, CDR1 is SGHTA and CDR2 FQGNSA. V dropped 6 bases and J dropped 4 bases, with 19 bases sitting between them. The CDR3 spans 15 residues. The CDR3 DNA reads as TGTGCCAGCAGTTCCCAGACAGGAACCGGGTACGAGCAGTACTTC. Residues: CASSSQTGTGYEQYF.

The V call is TRBV6-1, the J call TRBJ1-1; tentatively, D is TRBD1 (5 bases). This CDR3 has 17 amino acids. V shed 8 bases and J shed 0 bases, with 22 bases lying between them. The germline V gene encodes CDR1 MNHNS and CDR2 SASEGT. CDR3 region: CASYGLRQRHLNTEAFF. The CDR3 nucleotides are TGTGCCAGCTATGGCCTGAGACAGCGACACCTGAACACTGAAGCTTTCTTT.

In this sample, this clonotype turned up a few times. This sequence joins TRBV5-6 and TRBJ2-7; tentatively, D is TRBD1 (5 bases). The CDR3 consists of 16 residues. Trimming took 0 bases from V and 2 from J, leaving 15 bases between them. Germline V CDR1 and CDR2: SGHDT, YYEEEE. The CDR3 coding sequence is TGTGCCAGCAGCTTGGTTGGCGCAGGGCTTGCCTACGAGCAGTACTTC. This translates into CASSLVGAGLAYEQYF. The whole variable domain, filled in from reference TRBV5-6 and TRBJ2-7, reads DAGVTQSPTHLIKTRGQQVTLRCSPKSGHDTVSWYQQALGQGPQFIFQYYEEEERQRGNFPDRFSGHQFPNYSSELNVNALLLGDSALYLCASSLVGAGLAYEQYFGPGTRLTVT.

A few counts support this clonotype. A much larger clone lies one base from this, so it may be a read error. The chain employs TRBV28 and TRBJ1-2; D gene ambiguous. This CDR3 has 17 amino acids. Germline CDR1 reads MDHEN; CDR2 reads SYDVKM. CDR3 residues: CASSPPTDRGGLYDYTF. The CDR3 coding sequence is TGTGCCAGCAGTCCACCAACAGATCGTGGAGGCCTCTATGACTACACCTTC.

Only a few counts were recorded for this clonotype. CDR3 nucleotide sequence: TGTGCCAGCATTCAGAGATCGAACACTGAAGCTTTCTTT. It is translated as CASIQRSNTEAFF. The chain combines TRBV7-9 with TRBJ1-1; D unresolved. Germline CDR1 reads SEHNR; CDR2 reads FQNEAQ (reference sequence). The ends were cut back, 7 bases at V and 1 base at J, with 10 bases in the middle. The CDR3 is made up of 13 amino acids.

The sample holds many counts of this clonotype. The J gene is TRBJ1-1, the V gene TRBV6-5; D unresolved. The CDR3 has 15 amino acids. Trimming removed 4 bases at V and 2 bases at J, with 14 bases between. Germline CDR1 and CDR2: MNHEY and SVGAGI. CDR3 protein: CASSSIKDLNTEAFF. CDR3 in DNA: TGTGCCAGCAGTTCAATTAAGGACCTTAACACTGAAGCTTTCTTT.

The chain carries TRBV2 and TRBJ2-1; 12 bases are a match to TRBD2. J was trimmed by 10 bases and V by 8 bases; bases with no gene match: 12. CDR1 is SNHLY, CDR2 FYNNEI, per germline. The CDR3 extends over 15 amino acids. CDR3 sequence (DNA): TGTGCCAGCCTACCTAGCGGGGGGGCCCGAGGCGAGCAGTTCTTC. Translating gives CASLPSGGARGEQFF.

This clonotype showed up many times. CDR3 in amino acids: CASSFGTSHIYEQYF. DNA of the CDR3: TGTGCCAGCAGTTTCGGGACTTCGCACATCTACGAGCAGTACTTC. The J gene is TRBJ2-7, the V gene TRBV27; the D gene is possibly TRBD2 (6 bases). Trimming stripped 3 bases from V and 3 bases from J, with 15 bases between. The CDR3 consists of 15 residues. From germline, CDR1 is MNHEY and CDR2 SMNVEV (reference sequence).

This clonotype was counted between two and nine times. CDR3 amino acids: CASSQASTGGFQPQHF. For the CDR3, the DNA is TGTGCCAGCAGCCAAGCTTCGACAGGGGGCTTTCAGCCCCAGCATTTT. The V gene is TRBV6-2 or TRBV6-3, the J gene TRBJ1-5; 10 bases are a match to TRBD1. The CDR3 contains 16 residues. Trimming took 6 bases from V and 6 from J; bases not matched to a gene: 11. Looked up from germline, CDR1 is MNHEY and CDR2 is SVGEGT.

The count of this clonotype is one. This chain links TRBV7-2 with TRBJ2-7, with 8 bases identical to TRBD1. CDR1 and CDR2 from the germline V gene are SGHTA and FQGNSA. V gave up 3 bases and J gave up 7 bases; unmatched junction bases: 8. The CDR3 runs 14 residues. The CDR3 DNA reads TGTGCCAGCAGCTTTGACAGGGGATTTGGAGAGCAGTACTTC. Its translation is CASSFDRGFGEQYF.

In this sample, this clonotype turned up a few times. V usage is TRBV3-1 and J usage is TRBJ2-2; TRBD2 might be the D (6 bases). CDR3 size: 15 residues. From germline, CDR1 is LGHDT and CDR2 YNNKEL (reference sequence). V was clipped by 6 bases and J by 7 bases, with 18 bases between them. This CDR3 is CASSRWRRADGELFF. The CDR3 DNA reads TGTGCCAGCAGTCGGTGGCGGAGGGCGGACGGGGAGCTGTTTTTT.

The rearrangement uses TRBV7-2 and TRBJ2-5; D call uncertain. Trimming left V 1 base short and J 4 bases short, with 13 bases between. Germline loops: CDR1 SGHTA, CDR2 FQGNSA. This CDR3 is 15 amino acids long. The chain's CDR3 is CASSLDLGITETQYF. In DNA form, the CDR3 reads TGTGCCAGCAGCTTAGACCTCGGAATTACAGAGACCCAGTACTTC.

The V gene is TRBV5-8, the J gene TRBJ2-7, with 11 bases fitting TRBD1. V shed 3 bases, J shed 3 bases, and the junction held 8 bases outside the gene matches. The CDR3 contains 16 residues. Germline V gives CDR1 SGHTS, CDR2 YDEGEE. CDR3 residues: CASSWESGTGGYEQYF. The CDR3 DNA reads TGTGCCAGCAGCTGGGAGTCCGGGACAGGGGGCTACGAGCAGTACTTC.

The V gene is TRBV12-3 or TRBV12-4, the J gene TRBJ1-1; unclear D gene. Trimming took off 2 bases at V and 4 bases at J, with 11 bases between the two ends. This CDR3 contains 14 residues. This chain's CDR3 is CASSLNFGGTEAFF. The CDR3 region has the DNA TGTGCCAGCAGTTTAAACTTCGGAGGCACTGAAGCTTTCTTT.

This clonotype was detected a few times. The rearrangement uses TRBV5-1 and TRBJ2-3; possible D gene TRBD2, 6 bases. V was clipped by 0 bases and J by 2 bases, with 19 bases between them. The germline gives CDR1 SGHRS, CDR2 YFSETQ. CDR3 size: 18 residues. The CDR3 nucleotides read TGCGCCAGCAGCTTGGAAGGACACTCAGGGACTCCCACAGATACGCAGTATTTT. It yields the protein CASSLEGHSGTPTDTQYF. Full variable domain (missing parts from reference TRBV5-1 and TRBJ2-3): KAGVTQTPRYLIKTRGQQVTLSCSPISGHRSVSWYQQTPGQGLQFLFEYFSETQRNKGNFPGRFSGRQFSNSRSEMNVSTLELGDSALYLCASSLEGHSGTPTDTQYFGPGTRLTVL.

In its sample, this clonotype was seen many times. The chain links TRBV28 to TRBJ1-1; TRBD1 might be the D (6 bases). The V end lost 6 bases, the J end lost 4 bases, and 12 bases lay between the germline ends. The CDR3 length is 13 residues. In germline, CDR1 is MDHEN, CDR2 SYDVKM. Here the CDR3 DNA reads TGTGCCAGCAGCTTAAACAGGGCCACTGAAGCTTTCTTT. Translating it yields CASSLNRATEAFF.